This T cell receptor beta chain was recorded in a study of blood T cell repertoires in COVID-19. Study details: The samples span acute and convalescent COVID-19 from the United States, Italy and Spain.

The CDR3 spans 14 residues. V was cut by 1 base and J by 5 bases, with 10 bases left in between. The germline V gene has CDR1 SNHLY and CDR2 FYNNEI. This clone turned up a few times. Original methodology: Reference gene primer amplification gave nucleated cell count estimates. The method was immunoSEQ multiplex PCR; TCRdb's version includes in-frame clones alone and lacks a portion of them. Clone size and the V and J calls come from that table; the DNA yielded D and trimming. The table has a few hundred thousand clones, 80% to 90% seen once; the top ten hold approximately 6.5%. Sample: peripheral blood. This chain links TRBV2 with TRBJ2-3; D unresolved. This TCR was sampled from a man between 18 and 29 years old who had recovered from COVID-19. The CDR3 protein is CASSEVLDVDTQYF. CDR3 coding DNA: TGTGCCAGCAGTGAAGTGCTAGATGTAGATACGCAGTATTTT.